The table lists the clone carrying this T cell receptor (beta chain) with a few counts. What it binds is not known. This sample stems from a study of identical twins. General observations from the study: Invariant MAIT and iNKT cells may have partly biased zero-insertion analyses. Twin pairs had excess sharing that was weaker in beta out-of-frame sequences.

Germline trimming cut 4 bases from V and 0 bases from J; bases unmatched to any gene: 7. This CDR3 has 19 residues. The germline V gene encodes CDR1 SGHDN and CDR2 FVKESK. cDNA molecules carried unique molecular identifiers, and template switching added a universal primer site. TCRdb processed the 5' RACE reads anew with MiXCR; each CDR3 protein has one entry. The top ten hold roughly 2.1% of the sample, which has hundreds of thousands of distinct CDR3 sequences, more than 6.5% seen once. This same sample was also taken into another study, of yellow fever vaccine responses in identical twins. From that study: Reportedly, twins showed a vaccine T cell response that looked partly convergent and partly personalized.

The receptor comes from a woman in her late teens or twenties in good health. Sequencing was performed on memory (CD45RO+) T cells sorted from blood. The chain joins TRBV14 to TRBJ2-3, with TRBD2 identical over 16 bases. As DNA, the CDR3 is TGTGCCAGCAGCCCCCCGACGGGACTAGCGGGAGGGAGCACAGATACGCAGTATTTT. Its translation: CASSPPTGLAGGSTDTQYF. Full variable domain (missing parts from reference TRBV14 and TRBJ2-3): EAGVTQFPSHSVIEKGQTVTLRCDPISGHDNLYWYRRVMGKEIKFLLHFVKESKQDESGMPNNRFLAERTGGTYSTLKVQPAELEDSGVYFCASSPPTGLAGGSTDTQYFGPGTRLTVL.